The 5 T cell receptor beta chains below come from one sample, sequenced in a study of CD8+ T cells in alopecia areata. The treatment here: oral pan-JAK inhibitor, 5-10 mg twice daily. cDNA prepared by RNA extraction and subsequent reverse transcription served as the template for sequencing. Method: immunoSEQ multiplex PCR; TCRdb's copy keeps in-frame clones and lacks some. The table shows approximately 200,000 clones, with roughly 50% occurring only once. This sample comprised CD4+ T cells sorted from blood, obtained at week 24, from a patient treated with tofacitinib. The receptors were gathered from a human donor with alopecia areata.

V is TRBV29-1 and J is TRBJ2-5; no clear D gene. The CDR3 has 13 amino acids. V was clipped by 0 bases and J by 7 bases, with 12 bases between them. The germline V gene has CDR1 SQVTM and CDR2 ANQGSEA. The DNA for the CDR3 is TGCAGCGTTGAAGATAGGCCCCCGGGGACCCAGTACTTC. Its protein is CSVEDRPPGTQYF.

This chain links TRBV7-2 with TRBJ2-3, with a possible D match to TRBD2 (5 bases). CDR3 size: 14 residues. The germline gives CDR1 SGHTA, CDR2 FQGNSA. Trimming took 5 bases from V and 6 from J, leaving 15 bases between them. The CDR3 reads CASSLDPLADTQYF. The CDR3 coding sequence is TGTGCCAGCAGCCTCGACCCCTTAGCGGATACGCAGTATTTT.

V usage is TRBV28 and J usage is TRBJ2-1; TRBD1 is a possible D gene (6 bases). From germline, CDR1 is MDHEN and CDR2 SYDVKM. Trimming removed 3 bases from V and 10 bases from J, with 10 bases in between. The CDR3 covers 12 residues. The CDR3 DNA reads TGTGCCAGCAGTTTGACCAGGGGAGAGCAGTTCTTC. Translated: CASSLTRGEQFF.

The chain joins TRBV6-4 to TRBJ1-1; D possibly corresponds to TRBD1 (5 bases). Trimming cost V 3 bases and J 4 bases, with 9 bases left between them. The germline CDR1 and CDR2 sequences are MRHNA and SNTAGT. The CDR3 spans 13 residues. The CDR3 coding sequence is TGTGCCAGCAGTGAAGGGGACGGCACTGAAGCTTTCTTT. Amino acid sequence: CASSEGDGTEAFF.

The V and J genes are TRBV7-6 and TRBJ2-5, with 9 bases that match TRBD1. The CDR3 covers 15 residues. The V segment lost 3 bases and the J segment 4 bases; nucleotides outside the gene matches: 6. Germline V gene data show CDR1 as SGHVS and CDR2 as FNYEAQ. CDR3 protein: CASSLGGDRAETQYF. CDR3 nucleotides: TGTGCCAGCAGCTTGGGAGGGGACAGGGCAGAGACCCAGTACTTC.